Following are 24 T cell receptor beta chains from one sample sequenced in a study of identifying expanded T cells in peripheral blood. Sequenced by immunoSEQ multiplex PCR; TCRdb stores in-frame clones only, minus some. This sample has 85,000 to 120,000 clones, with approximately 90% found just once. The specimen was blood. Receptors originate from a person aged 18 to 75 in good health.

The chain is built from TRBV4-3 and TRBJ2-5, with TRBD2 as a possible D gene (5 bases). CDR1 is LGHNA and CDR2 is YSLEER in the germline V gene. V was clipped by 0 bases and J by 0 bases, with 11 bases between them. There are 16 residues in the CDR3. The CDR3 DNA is TGCGCCAGCAGCCAAGATCCGGGGAGTAACCAAGAGACCCAGTACTTC. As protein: CASSQDPGSNQETQYF.

The CDR3 DNA sequence: TGTGCCAGCAGACCCGACAGGGACTATGGCTACACCTTC. Translating it yields CASRPDRDYGYTF. The gene calls are TRBV27 and TRBJ1-2; 7 bases map to TRBD1. The V gene's germline CDR1 is MNHEY and CDR2 SMNVEV (reference sequence). With 6 bases clipped from V and 3 bases from J, the junction kept 4 bases outside the gene matches. This CDR3 region has 13 residues.

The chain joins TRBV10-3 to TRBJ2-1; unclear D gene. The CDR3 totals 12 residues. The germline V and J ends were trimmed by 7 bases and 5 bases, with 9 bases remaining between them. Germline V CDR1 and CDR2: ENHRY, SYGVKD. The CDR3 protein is CAITAGNNEQFF. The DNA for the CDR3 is TGTGCCATCACTGCTGGGAACAATGAGCAGTTCTTC.

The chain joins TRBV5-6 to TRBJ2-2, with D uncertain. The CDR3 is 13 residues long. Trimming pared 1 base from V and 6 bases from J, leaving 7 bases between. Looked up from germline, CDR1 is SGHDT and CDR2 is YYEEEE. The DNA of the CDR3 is TGTGCCAGCAGCTTGTTCGGAGCCGGGGAGCTGTTTTTT. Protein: CASSLFGAGELFF.

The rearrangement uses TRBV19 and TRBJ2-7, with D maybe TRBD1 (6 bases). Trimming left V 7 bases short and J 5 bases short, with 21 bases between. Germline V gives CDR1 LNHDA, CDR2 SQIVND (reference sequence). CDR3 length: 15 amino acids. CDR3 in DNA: TGTGCCAGTACGCCGGCTTTCAGGGGTTCGGACGAGCAGTACTTC. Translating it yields CASTPAFRGSDEQYF.

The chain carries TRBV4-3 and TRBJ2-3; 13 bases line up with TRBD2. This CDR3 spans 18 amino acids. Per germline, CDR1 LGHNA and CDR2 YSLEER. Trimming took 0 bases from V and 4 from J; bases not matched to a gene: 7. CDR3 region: CASSQETPGTSGADTQYF. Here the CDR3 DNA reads TGCGCCAGCAGCCAAGAGACGCCCGGGACTAGCGGGGCAGATACGCAGTATTTT.

CDR3 DNA sequence: TGTGCCAGCACACCCGGGCTGGGCAATGAGCAGTTCTTC. Translated: CASTPGLGNEQFF. This sequence joins TRBV6-5 and TRBJ2-1; D is unclear. Germline assignment: CDR1 MNHEY and CDR2 SVGAGI. The CDR3 has 13 residues. V gave up 7 bases and J gave up 6 bases, with 13 bases separating them.

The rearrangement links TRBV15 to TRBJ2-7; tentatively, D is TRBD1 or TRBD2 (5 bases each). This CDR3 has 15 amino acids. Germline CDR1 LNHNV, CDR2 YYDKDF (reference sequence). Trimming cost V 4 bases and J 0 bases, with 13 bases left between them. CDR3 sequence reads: CATSNGDLSSYEQYF. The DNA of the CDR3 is TGTGCCACCAGCAACGGGGACCTTAGCTCCTACGAGCAGTACTTC.

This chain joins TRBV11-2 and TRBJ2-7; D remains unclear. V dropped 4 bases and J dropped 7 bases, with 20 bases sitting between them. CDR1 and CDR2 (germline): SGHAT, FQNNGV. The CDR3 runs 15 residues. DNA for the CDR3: TGTGCCAGCAGCTCCCGCAGCCCTGGGTTGAAAGAGCAGTACTTC. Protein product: CASSSRSPGLKEQYF.

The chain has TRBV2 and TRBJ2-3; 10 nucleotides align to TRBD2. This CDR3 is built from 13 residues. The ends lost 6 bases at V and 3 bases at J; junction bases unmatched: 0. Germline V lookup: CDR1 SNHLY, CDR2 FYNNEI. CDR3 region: CASRLAGTDTQYF. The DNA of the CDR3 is TGTGCCAGCAGACTAGCGGGGACAGATACGCAGTATTTT.

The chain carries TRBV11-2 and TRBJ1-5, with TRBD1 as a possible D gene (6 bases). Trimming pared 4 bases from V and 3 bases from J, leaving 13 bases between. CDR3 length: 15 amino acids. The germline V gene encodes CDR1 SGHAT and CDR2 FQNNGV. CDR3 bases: TGTGCCAGCAGCTGGGACACCAACAACAATCAGCCCCAGCATTTT. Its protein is CASSWDTNNNQPQHF.

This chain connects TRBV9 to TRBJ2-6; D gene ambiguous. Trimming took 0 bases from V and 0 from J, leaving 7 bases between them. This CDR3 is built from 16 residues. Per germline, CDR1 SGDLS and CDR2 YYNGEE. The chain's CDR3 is CASSVGWASGANVLTF. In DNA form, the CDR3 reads TGTGCCAGCAGCGTAGGCTGGGCCTCTGGGGCCAACGTCCTGACTTTC.

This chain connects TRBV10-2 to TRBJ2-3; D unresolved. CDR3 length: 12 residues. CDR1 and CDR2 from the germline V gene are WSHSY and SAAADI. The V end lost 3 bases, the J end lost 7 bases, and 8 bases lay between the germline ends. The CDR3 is CASSDPRNTQYF. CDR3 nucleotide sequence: TGCGCCAGCAGTGACCCTCGCAATACGCAGTATTTT.

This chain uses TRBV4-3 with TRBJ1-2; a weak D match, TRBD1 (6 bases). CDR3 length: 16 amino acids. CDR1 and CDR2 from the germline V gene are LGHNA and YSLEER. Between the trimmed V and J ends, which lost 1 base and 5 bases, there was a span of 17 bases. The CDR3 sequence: CASSQAIQQGTYGYTF. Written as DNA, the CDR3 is TGCGCCAGCAGCCAAGCAATCCAACAGGGTACTTATGGCTACACCTTC.

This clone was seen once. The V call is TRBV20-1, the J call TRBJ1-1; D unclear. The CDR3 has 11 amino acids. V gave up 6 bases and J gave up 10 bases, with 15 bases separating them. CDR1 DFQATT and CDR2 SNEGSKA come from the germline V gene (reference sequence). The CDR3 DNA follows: TGCAGTGCCCACCAAGGGAAGACAGCTTTCTTT. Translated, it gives CSAHQGKTAFF.

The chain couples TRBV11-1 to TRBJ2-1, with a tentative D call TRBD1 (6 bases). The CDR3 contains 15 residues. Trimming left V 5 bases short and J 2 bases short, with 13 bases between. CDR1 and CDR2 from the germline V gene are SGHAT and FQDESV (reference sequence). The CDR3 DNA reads TGTGCCAGCAGCAGAACAGGGAACACCTACAATGAGCAGTTCTTC. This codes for CASSRTGNTYNEQFF. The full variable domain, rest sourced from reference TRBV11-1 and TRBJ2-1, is EAEVAQSPRYKITEKSQAVAFWCDPISGHATLYWYRQILGQGPELLVQFQDESVVDDSQLPKDRFSAERLKGVDSTLKIQPAELGDSAMYLCASSRTGNTYNEQFFGPGTRLTVL.

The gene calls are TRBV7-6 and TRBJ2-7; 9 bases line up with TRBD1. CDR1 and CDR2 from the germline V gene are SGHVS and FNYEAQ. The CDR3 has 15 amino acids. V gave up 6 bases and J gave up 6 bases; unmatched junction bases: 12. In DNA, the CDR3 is TGTGCCAGCAGTATGGGGGACAGGGCCTTAGCCGAGCAGTACTTC. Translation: CASSMGDRALAEQYF.

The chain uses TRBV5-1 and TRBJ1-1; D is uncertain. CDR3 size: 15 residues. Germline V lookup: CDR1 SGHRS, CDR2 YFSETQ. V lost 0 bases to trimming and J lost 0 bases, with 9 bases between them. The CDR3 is CASSLGGVMNTEAFF. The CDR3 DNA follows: TGCGCCAGCAGCTTGGGGGGAGTAATGAACACTGAAGCTTTCTTT.

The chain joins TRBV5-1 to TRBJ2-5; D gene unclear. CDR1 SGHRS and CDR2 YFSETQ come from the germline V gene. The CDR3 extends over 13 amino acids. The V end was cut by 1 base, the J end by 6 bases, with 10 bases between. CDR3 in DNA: TGCGCCAGCAGCTTGTTGGATGGGCAGACCCAGTACTTC. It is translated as CASSLLDGQTQYF.

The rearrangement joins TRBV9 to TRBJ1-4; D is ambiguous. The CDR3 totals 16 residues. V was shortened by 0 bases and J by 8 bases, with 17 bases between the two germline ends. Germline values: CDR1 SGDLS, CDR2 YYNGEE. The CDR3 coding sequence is TGTGCCAGCAGCGTAGGGCCGAGGGTGGGTGGAGAAAAACTGTTTTTT. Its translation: CASSVGPRVGGEKLFF.

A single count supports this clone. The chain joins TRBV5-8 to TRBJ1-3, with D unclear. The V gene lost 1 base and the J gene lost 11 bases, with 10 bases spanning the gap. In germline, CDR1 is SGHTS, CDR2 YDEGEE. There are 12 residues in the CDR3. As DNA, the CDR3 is TGTGCCAGCAGCTTGCTGGGGAGTCCCATATATTTT. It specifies CASSLLGSPIYF.

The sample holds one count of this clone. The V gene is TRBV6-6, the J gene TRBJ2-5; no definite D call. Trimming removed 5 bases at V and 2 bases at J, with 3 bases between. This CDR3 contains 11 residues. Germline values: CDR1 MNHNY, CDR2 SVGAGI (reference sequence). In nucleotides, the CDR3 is TGTGCCAGCAGTCAGCAAGAGACCCAGTACTTC. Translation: CASSQQETQYF.

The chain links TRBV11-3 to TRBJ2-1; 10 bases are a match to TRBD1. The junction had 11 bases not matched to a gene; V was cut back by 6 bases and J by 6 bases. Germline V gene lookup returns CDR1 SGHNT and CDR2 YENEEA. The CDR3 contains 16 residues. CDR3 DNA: TGTGCCAGCAGTAACCGGGACAGGGGAAAACCCAATGAGCAGTTCTTC. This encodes CASSNRDRGKPNEQFF.

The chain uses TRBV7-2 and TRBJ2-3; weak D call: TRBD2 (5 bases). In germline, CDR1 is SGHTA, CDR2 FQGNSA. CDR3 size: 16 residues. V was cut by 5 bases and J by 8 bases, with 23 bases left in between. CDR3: CASSPRSALASGTQYF. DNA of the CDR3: TGTGCCAGCAGCCCCCGTAGTGCTTTAGCGTCAGGTACGCAGTATTTT. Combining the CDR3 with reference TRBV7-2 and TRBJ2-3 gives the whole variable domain GAGVSQSPSNKVTEKGKDVELRCDPISGHTALYWYRQSLGQGLEFLIYFQGNSAPDKSGLPSDRFSAERTGGSVSTLTIQRTQQEDSAVYLCASSPRSALASGTQYFGPGTRLTVL.